There are many counts of the clone carrying this T cell receptor beta chain. Its cognate antigen is unknown. Scientists made TCR beta libraries using quantitative 5'-RACE with molecular barcodes. TCRdb processed the 5' RACE reads anew with MiXCR; each CDR3 protein has one entry. The sample records about 39,000 distinct CDR3 sequences, less than 4% being singletons. With V trimmed by 3 bases and J by 0 bases, 3 bases remained unmatched. Looked up from germline, CDR1 is SGDLS and CDR2 is YYNGEE. The CDR3 loop spans 16 amino acids. The source of the sample is a study of CD8 T cells in ankylosing spondylitis. Study outcomes and limitations: Clones linked to the disease showed a CD8+ phenotype. They occurred at relatively low frequencies in peripheral blood. In the blood and synovial fluid of reactive arthritis, some motif variants had been previously reported.

The clonotype was recovered from a male donor with ankylosing spondylitis or in good health (not recorded which). This chain connects TRBV9 to TRBJ2-2; the match to TRBD1 covers 9 bases. Sequenced material: blood, either unsorted or a sorted T cell fraction (not recorded which). The CDR3 sequence is CASSAWTGANTGELFF. The DNA for the CDR3 is TGTGCCAGCAGCGCCTGGACAGGGGCGAACACCGGGGAGCTGTTTTTT.